The next 3 T cell receptor beta chains were all read from a single sample in a study of cytomegalovirus exposure and HLA in healthy donors. The PCR contained 60 Vbeta and 13 Jbeta primers. Only in-frame clones appear in the TCRdb table, and some are missing; sequencing was by immunoSEQ multiplex PCR. The sample lists about 140,000 clones, around 85% occurring once. The source material was PBMCs. The receptor set was obtained from a female donor in good health and CMV-seronegative.

The V gene is TRBV7-3, the J gene TRBJ1-1, with D tentatively TRBD1 (6 bases). Germline V gives CDR1 SGHTA, CDR2 FQGTGA. Trimming took off 4 bases at V and 5 bases at J, with 11 bases between the two ends. This CDR3 region has 13 residues. The CDR3 protein is CASSSQGGTEAFF. CDR3 in DNA: TGTGCCAGCAGCTCACAGGGTGGTACTGAAGCTTTCTTT.

CDR3 in amino acids: CASSSRDREAFF. The DNA of the CDR3 is TGTGCCAGCTCGTCAAGAGACAGGGAGGCTTTCTTT. V is TRBV18 and J is TRBJ1-1; 7 bases line up with TRBD1. Germline CDR1 KGHSH, CDR2 LQKENI. This CDR3 is built from 12 residues. The junction had 9 bases not matched to a gene; V was cut back by 6 bases and J by 11 bases.

The chain combines TRBV18 with TRBJ1-1; D not resolved. Germline V gene data show CDR1 as KGHSH and CDR2 as LQKENI. Trimming shortened V by 7 bases and J by 2 bases, and 14 bases separated the two germline ends. The CDR3 covers 14 residues. The CDR3 loop is CASLSQEGNTEAFF. The CDR3 nucleotides read TGTGCCAGCTTAAGTCAGGAGGGTAACACTGAAGCTTTCTTT.